This T cell receptor (beta chain) derives from a study of blood T cell repertoires in COVID-19. About the study: From the United States, Italy and Spain came samples of acute and convalescent COVID-19.

Data came from immunoSEQ multiplex PCR; TCRdb stores just in-frame clones and leaves some out. Seen here are some 100,000 clones, 80% to 90% observed once, and the top ten hold about 8%. The germline CDR1 and CDR2 sequences are SGHRS and YFSETQ. CDR3 size: 14 residues. The V gene end was trimmed by 2 bases and the J gene end by 5 bases; junction bases not matched to a gene: 1. The rearrangement links TRBV5-1 to TRBJ2-2, with 9 nucleotides matching TRBD1. The receptor was derived from a woman between 65 and 79 years old with acute or convalescent COVID-19. Input material: peripheral blood. The CDR3 loop is CASSFDRGTGELFF. CDR3 in DNA: TGCGCCAGCAGCTTCGACAGGGGGACCGGGGAGCTGTTTTTT.